The 27 T cell receptor beta chains listed next were all sequenced from one sample in a study of cytotoxic CD8 clonotypes in ibrutinib-treated CLL. Profiled with immunoSEQ multiplex PCR; TCRdb holds only in-frame clones, not every one. This table has around 10,000 clones, approximately 81% appearing once. The input for sequencing was PBMCs, taken at disease progression, from a patient treated with ibrutinib. The receptors were sampled from a human donor with chronic lymphocytic leukemia.

V usage is TRBV6-5 and J usage is TRBJ1-6; D gene ambiguous. The CDR3 spans 15 residues. Germline loops: CDR1 MNHEY, CDR2 SVGAGI. Trimming pared 1 base from V and 6 bases from J, leaving 10 bases between. The CDR3 protein is CASSYYPGGNSPLHF. CDR3 coding DNA: TGTGCCAGCAGTTACTACCCAGGAGGTAATTCACCCCTCCACTTT.

The chain employs TRBV5-1 and TRBJ2-5; tentatively, D is TRBD1 or TRBD2 (5 bases each). V lost 3 bases, J lost 5 bases, and 17 bases lay in between. The CDR3 covers 15 residues. Per germline, CDR1 SGHRS and CDR2 YFSETQ. Written as DNA, the CDR3 is TGCGCCAGCAGCTCGGCGCCCGGGACCTTGGAGACCCAGTACTTC. This translates into CASSSAPGTLETQYF.

In this sample, this clone turned up a few times. The chain uses TRBV2 and TRBJ2-1; 7 bases fit TRBD1. Trimming removed 7 bases from V and 1 base from J; junction bases left unmatched: 4. The CDR3 covers 14 residues. Per the germline V gene, CDR1 is SNHLY and CDR2 is FYNNEI. CDR3 coding DNA: TGTGCCAGCAAGGGGACAGAGTCCTACAATGAGCAGTTCTTC. This gives the protein CASKGTESYNEQFF.

J is TRBJ2-1 and V is TRBV2; D possibly corresponds to TRBD1 (6 bases). Trimming took 3 bases from V and 3 from J, leaving 15 bases between them. This CDR3 has 16 amino acids. Germline assignment: CDR1 SNHLY and CDR2 FYNNEI. CDR3 amino acids: CASSDSALRGYNEQFF. The CDR3 DNA reads as TGTGCCAGCAGTGATAGTGCCCTCAGGGGCTACAATGAGCAGTTCTTC.

V is TRBV29-1 and J is TRBJ2-2; D gene unclear. With 5 bases removed from V and 6 bases from J, the gap between germline ends came to 7 bases. CDR3 size: 11 residues. In germline, CDR1 is SQVTM, CDR2 ANQGSEA. The CDR3 DNA sequence: TGCAGCGTTCCAGAGTCCGGGGAGCTGTTTTTT. Translation gives CSVPESGELFF.

The chain joins TRBV27 to TRBJ1-1; D is perhaps TRBD1 (5 bases). The CDR3 runs 12 residues. Germline-derived CDR1 and CDR2 are MNHEY and SMNVEV (reference sequence). V was clipped by 7 bases and J by 1 base, with 7 bases between them. The CDR3, as DNA: TGTGCCAGCAACAGGCGGAACACTGAAGCTTTCTTT. Amino acids: CASNRRNTEAFF.

The chain recombines TRBV6-5 with TRBJ2-1, with D perhaps being TRBD1 or TRBD2 (6 bases each). Trimming pared 0 bases from V and 2 bases from J, leaving 8 bases between. CDR1 and CDR2 from the germline V gene are MNHEY and SVGAGI. The CDR3 has 15 residues. The CDR3 nucleotides read TGTGCCAGCAGTTACTCAGGGGGGCCCTACAATGAGCAGTTCTTC. Residues: CASSYSGGPYNEQFF.

This chain uses TRBV7-6 with TRBJ2-7, with D possibly matching TRBD2 (6 bases). The V gene's germline CDR1 is SGHVS and CDR2 FNYEAQ. With 2 bases removed from V and 3 bases from J, the gap between germline ends came to 14 bases. The CDR3 consists of 15 residues. CDR3 amino acids: CASSLSQQDYYEQYF. CDR3 nucleotide sequence: TGTGCCAGCAGCTTATCCCAGCAGGACTACTACGAGCAGTACTTC.

This sequence joins TRBV4-2 and TRBJ2-1; the D gene is possibly TRBD2 (5 bases). The germline gives CDR1 LGHNA, CDR2 YNFKEQ. V was trimmed by 0 bases and J by 1 base, leaving 10 bases between them. The CDR3 contains 16 residues. CDR3 in DNA: TGTGCCAGCAGCCAAGATCGAAGAGGGTCCTACAATGAGCAGTTCTTC. Translation gives CASSQDRRGSYNEQFF.

The chain links TRBV10-2 to TRBJ2-1; D possibly uses TRBD1 or TRBD2 (5 bases each). With 6 bases removed from V and 1 base from J, the gap between germline ends came to 10 bases. The CDR3 has 14 amino acids. From germline, CDR1 is WSHSY and CDR2 SAAADI. Here the CDR3 reads CASREGLSYNEQFF. As DNA, the CDR3 is TGCGCCAGCAGAGAGGGGTTATCCTACAATGAGCAGTTCTTC.

The chain links TRBV9 to TRBJ1-1; D is uncertain. Germline CDR1 is SGDLS and CDR2 is YYNGEE. V lost 4 bases and J 2 bases, leaving 12 bases between the germline ends. The CDR3 runs to 14 residues. The CDR3 region is CASSPRQTNTEAFF. CDR3 nucleotide sequence: TGTGCCAGCAGCCCCCGGCAGACAAACACTGAAGCTTTCTTT.

The chain uses TRBV28 and TRBJ2-7, with TRBD2 identical over 10 bases. The CDR3 has 15 residues. Per germline, CDR1 MDHEN and CDR2 SYDVKM. The V and J ends lost 2 bases and 3 bases, in that order; junction bases with no gene match: 4. Here the CDR3 reads CASSLMLAGDYEQYF. The CDR3 nucleotides read TGTGCCAGCAGTTTAATGCTAGCGGGGGACTACGAGCAGTACTTC.

The chain has TRBV19 and TRBJ1-1; 7 positions agree with TRBD1. J was trimmed by 0 bases and V by 7 bases; bases with no gene match: 8. The CDR3 runs 15 residues. Per the germline V gene, CDR1 is LNHDA and CDR2 is SQIVND (reference sequence). CDR3 residues: CASIPIDRVNTEAFF. The CDR3 DNA is TGTGCCAGTATCCCGATCGACAGGGTGAACACTGAAGCTTTCTTT.

The chain employs TRBV9 and TRBJ1-1; D gene unclear. Germline CDR1 reads SGDLS; CDR2 reads YYNGEE. The germline V and J ends were trimmed by 0 bases and 1 base, with 13 bases remaining between them. This CDR3 region has 16 residues. The CDR3 spells CASSVGLLSTNTEAFF. DNA for the CDR3: TGTGCCAGCAGCGTAGGACTCCTCAGTACGAACACTGAAGCTTTCTTT. The full variable domain, in which reference TRBV9 and TRBJ1-1 provide the parts outside the CDR3, is DSGVTQTPKHLITATGQRVTLRCSPRSGDLSVYWYQQSLDQGLQFLIQYYNGEERAKGNILERFSAQQFPDLHSELNLSSLELGDSALYFCASSVGLLSTNTEAFFGQGTRLTVV.

The chain has TRBV6-5 and TRBJ1-5, with 11 nucleotides matching TRBD1. This CDR3 has 16 residues. The junction had 5 bases not matched to a gene; V was cut back by 4 bases and J by 3 bases. Germline V lookup: CDR1 MNHEY, CDR2 SVGAGI. This CDR3 reads CASSSRDRGTNQPQHF. The CDR3 nucleotides are TGTGCCAGCAGTTCCCGGGACAGGGGGACCAATCAGCCCCAGCATTTT.

The rearrangement uses TRBV19 and TRBJ1-5, with a possible D match to TRBD1 (5 bases). Deletions cut 9 bases from V and 1 base from J, with 16 bases between. From germline, CDR1 is LNHDA and CDR2 SQIVND (reference sequence). The CDR3 sequence is 15 residues long. CDR3 nucleotides: TGTGCCAGCGTTCCGGGGGGAGGCAGCAATCAGCCCCAGCATTTT. This codes for CASVPGGGSNQPQHF.

V is TRBV4-1 and J is TRBJ2-1; D might be TRBD2 (5 bases). Germline lookup yields CDR1 MGHRA and CDR2 YSYEKL. Trimming pared 8 bases from V and 0 bases from J, leaving 14 bases between. This CDR3 region has 15 residues. CDR3 loop: CASHAAGSSYNEQFF. The DNA of the CDR3 is TGCGCCAGCCACGCGGCGGGTAGCTCCTACAATGAGCAGTTCTTC.

The rearrangement links TRBV6-4 to TRBJ2-6; unclear D gene. Germline values: CDR1 MRHNA, CDR2 SNTAGT. Trimming took off 4 bases at V and 0 bases at J, with 7 bases between the two ends. The CDR3 totals 15 residues. CDR3 nucleotides: TGTGCCAGCAGTGCCTTCAGCTCTGGGGCCAACGTCCTGACTTTC. Protein product: CASSAFSSGANVLTF.

V usage is TRBV2 and J usage is TRBJ1-4, with 9 bases lining up with TRBD1. The CDR3 contains 12 residues. Germline CDR1 and CDR2: SNHLY and FYNNEI. V gave up 8 bases and J gave up 7 bases; unmatched junction bases: 2. This CDR3 is CASGTGTEKLFF. CDR3 sequence (DNA): TGTGCCAGCGGGACAGGGACTGAAAAACTGTTTTTT. The variable domain in full, completed from reference TRBV2 and TRBJ1-4, reads EPEVTQTPSHQVTQMGQEVILRCVPISNHLYFYWYRQILGQKVEFLVSFYNNEISEKSEIFDDQFSVERPDGSNFTLKIRSTKLEDSAMYFCASGTGTEKLFFGSGTQLSVL.

The rearrangement uses TRBV30 and TRBJ2-2; 8 nucleotides align to TRBD2. With V trimmed by 3 bases and J by 4 bases, 4 bases remained unmatched. This CDR3 comprises 14 residues. Germline lookup yields CDR1 GTSNPN and CDR2 SVGIG (reference sequence). The CDR3 region has the DNA TGTGCCTGGAGGGGACTAGTGGTCACCGGGGAGCTGTTTTTT. This gives the protein CAWRGLVVTGELFF.

V usage is TRBV5-8 and J usage is TRBJ1-4; no definite D call. Germline CDR1 reads SGHTS; CDR2 reads YDEGEE. Trimming took off 2 bases at V and 7 bases at J, with 9 bases between the two ends. The CDR3 sequence is 13 residues long. This chain's CDR3 is CASSLGFGEKLFF. DNA of the CDR3: TGTGCCAGCAGCTTAGGGTTCGGTGAAAAACTGTTTTTT. Full variable domain (remainder filled in from reference TRBV5-8 and TRBJ1-4): EAGVTQSPTHLIKTRGQQATLRCSPISGHTSVYWYQQALGLGLQFLLWYDEGEERNRGNFPPRFSGRQFPNYSSELNVNALELEDSALYLCASSLGFGEKLFFGSGTQLSVL.

This clone came up once. The genes are TRBV2 and TRBJ1-5; 9 positions agree with TRBD1. The germline CDR1 and CDR2 sequences are SNHLY and FYNNEI. The trim removed 4 bases at V and 6 bases at J, leaving 4 bases unmatched. The CDR3 spans 14 residues. The CDR3 protein is CASSAGTGFQPQHF. CDR3 bases: TGTGCCAGCAGTGCCGGGACAGGGTTTCAGCCCCAGCATTTT.

Written as DNA, the CDR3 is TGCAGCGTAACTAGCGGGGGCCACTACGAGCAGTACTTC. Protein: CSVTSGGHYEQYF. This chain joins TRBV29-1 and TRBJ2-7; 11 nucleotides match TRBD2. After removal of 6 bases from V and 3 bases from J, the junction contained 4 bases not matched to a gene. The CDR3 totals 13 residues. CDR1 SQVTM and CDR2 ANQGSEA come from the germline V gene.

In its sample, this clone was seen a few times. The chain links TRBV18 to TRBJ1-4, with TRBD1 as a possible D gene (5 bases). Germline V CDR1 and CDR2: KGHSH, LQKENI. The germline V and J ends were trimmed by 3 bases and 6 bases, with 11 bases remaining between them. There are 14 residues in the CDR3. CDR3 region: CASSPGVLDEKLFF. Written as DNA, the CDR3 is TGTGCCAGCTCACCGGGGGTCTTAGATGAAAAACTGTTTTTT.

The chain uses TRBV4-1 and TRBJ2-5; 8 positions match TRBD1. This CDR3 has 16 amino acids. V trimming: 3 bases; J trimming: 5 bases; junction bases outside the gene matches: 11. CDR1 is MGHRA and CDR2 is YSYEKL in the germline V gene. DNA for the CDR3: TGCGCCAGCAGCCATGACAGGGGTCTTGGAGAGGAGACCCAGTACTTC. Its protein is CASSHDRGLGEETQYF.

The CDR3 loop is CASANSGPISYEQYF. CDR3 nucleotides: TGTGCCAGCGCCAACTCGGGACCCATCTCCTACGAGCAGTACTTC. The rearrangement links TRBV18 to TRBJ2-7, with D perhaps assigned TRBD1 or TRBD2 (5 bases each). Germline V lookup: CDR1 KGHSH, CDR2 LQKENI. CDR3 length equals 15 residues. V was pared by 8 bases and J by 0 bases, with 17 bases between. The full variable domain, in which reference TRBV18 and TRBJ2-7 provide the parts outside the CDR3, is NAGVMQNPRHLVRRRGQEARLRCSPMKGHSHVYWYRQLPEEGLKFMVYLQKENIIDESGMPKERFSAEFPKEGPSILRIQQVVRGDSAAYFCASANSGPISYEQYFGPGTRLTVT.

The rearrangement joins TRBV7-8 to TRBJ1-2, with D perhaps TRBD1 (5 bases). The germline V gene encodes CDR1 SGHVS and CDR2 FQNEAQ. The CDR3 extends over 14 amino acids. Trimming removed 5 bases at V and 7 bases at J, with 17 bases between. For the CDR3, the DNA is TGTGCCAGCAGCCTTACCCGGGGTGGGGCTGGCTACACCTTC. Encoded protein: CASSLTRGGAGYTF.